Presented here are 19 T cell receptor beta chains from one specimen sequenced in a study of CD8+ T cells in alopecia areata. Extracted RNA was reverse transcribed, and the resulting cDNA served as sequencing template. Generated by immunoSEQ multiplex PCR, the TCRdb table keeps only in-frame clones and is missing some. The sample shows over 100,000 clones, about 49% of them seen only once. This specimen consisted of CD8+ T cells sorted from blood, obtained at week 0. The source is a human donor with alopecia areata.

This chain joins TRBV29-1 and TRBJ1-1; no definite D call. V lost 5 bases and J 4 bases, leaving 11 bases between the germline ends. There are 12 residues in the CDR3. The germline V gene has CDR1 SQVTM and CDR2 ANQGSEA. CDR3 DNA sequence: TGCAGCGTTCTCGGGCCGGGCACTGAAGCTTTCTTT. Its protein is CSVLGPGTEAFF.

The count of this clone is one. The chain uses TRBV5-1 and TRBJ2-3; no reliable D call. CDR3 length: 13 amino acids. Germline assignment: CDR1 SGHRS and CDR2 YFSETQ. V lost 2 bases and J 0 bases, leaving 4 bases between the germline ends. CDR3 bases: TGCGCCAGCAGCTTCCATAGCACAGATACGCAGTATTTT. Its protein product is CASSFHSTDTQYF.

This chain connects TRBV29-1 to TRBJ2-1; 8 nucleotides line up with TRBD2. The CDR3 loop spans 14 amino acids. Germline V gene sequence: CDR1 SQVTM, CDR2 ANQGSEA. J was trimmed by 7 bases and V by 2 bases; bases with no gene match: 7. In DNA, the CDR3 is TGCAGCGTTGAATCACGCGGGGGGCTGAATGAGCAGTTCTTC. Amino acids: CSVESRGGLNEQFF.

The CDR3 reads CASSYQGTNEQYF. DNA of the CDR3: TGTGCCAGCAGTTACCAGGGGACAAACGAGCAGTACTTC. The chain carries TRBV6-5 and TRBJ2-7; a possible D gene is TRBD1 (6 bases). This CDR3 has 13 residues. Germline V CDR1 and CDR2: MNHEY, SVGAGI. V was shortened by 2 bases and J by 5 bases, with 10 bases between the two germline ends.

In this sample, this clone turned up once. The chain recombines TRBV29-1 with TRBJ2-3, with D tentatively TRBD1 or TRBD2 (5 bases each). The CDR3 loop spans 16 amino acids. V lost 6 bases and J lost 1, with 20 bases in between. CDR1 and CDR2 (germline): SQVTM, ANQGSEA. CDR3 nucleotides: TGCAGCGTGGGTGGGTTAGTGGGGGAACGCACAGATACGCAGTATTTT. Its protein is CSVGGLVGERTDTQYF.

This clone was counted only a few times. The chain couples TRBV29-1 to TRBJ2-1; a possible D gene is TRBD1 (5 bases). Germline V gives CDR1 SQVTM, CDR2 ANQGSEA. The CDR3 is 15 amino acids. Trimming stripped 1 base from V and 7 bases from J, with 17 bases between. CDR3 in amino acids: CSVEGSRAGSNEQFF. Written as DNA, the CDR3 is TGCAGCGTTGAAGGGAGCCGGGCAGGGTCGAATGAGCAGTTCTTC.

V and J are TRBV6-5 and TRBJ1-5; no clear D. Germline CDR1 and CDR2: MNHEY and SVGAGI. The V end lost 4 bases, the J end lost 5 bases, and 12 bases lay between the germline ends. The length of the CDR3 is 14 residues. The CDR3 DNA sequence: TGTGCCAGCAGTTTGAGCGGATGGGATCAGCCCCAGCATTTT. It codes for CASSLSGWDQPQHF.

This clone has only a few counts. V is TRBV19 and J is TRBJ1-2; 12 positions match TRBD1. V shed 5 bases and J 4 bases; nucleotides not matched to a gene: 5. This CDR3 is built from 15 residues. Germline V gene lookup returns CDR1 LNHDA and CDR2 SQIVND (reference sequence). CDR3 DNA: TGTGCCAGTAGTGACGGGACAGGGGGCATCTATGGCTACACCTTC. Protein sequence: CASSDGTGGIYGYTF.

V and J are TRBV13 and TRBJ1-1; possible D gene TRBD1, 5 bases. V lost 6 bases and J 7 bases, leaving 12 bases between the germline ends. The CDR3 runs to 12 residues. Per the germline V gene, CDR1 is PRHDT and CDR2 is FYEKMQ (reference sequence). CDR3 sequence reads: CASSFGTDEAFF. DNA of the CDR3: TGTGCCAGCAGTTTCGGGACGGATGAAGCTTTCTTT.

In this sample, this clone turned up a few times. The chain recombines TRBV29-1 with TRBJ2-3; a weak D match, TRBD1 (6 bases). CDR1 is SQVTM, CDR2 ANQGSEA, per germline. Trimming removed 5 bases at V and 4 bases at J, with 13 bases between. The CDR3 contains 13 residues. CDR3 sequence: CSVFGGDADTQYF. CDR3 nucleotides: TGCAGCGTTTTTGGGGGCGACGCAGATACGCAGTATTTT.

CDR3 amino acids: CATSRGRVGNQPQHF. The CDR3 DNA is TGTGCCACCAGCAGAGGGAGGGTGGGGAATCAGCCCCAGCATTTT. The chain joins TRBV15 to TRBJ1-5, with D unclear. The CDR3 consists of 15 residues. V dropped 1 base and J dropped 4 bases, with 11 bases sitting between them. Germline V gene data show CDR1 as LNHNV and CDR2 as YYDKDF (reference sequence).

The chain employs TRBV27 and TRBJ1-5; possible D gene TRBD1, 6 bases. From germline, CDR1 is MNHEY and CDR2 SMNVEV (reference sequence). V lost 6 bases and J 5 bases, leaving 11 bases between the germline ends. CDR3 length: 13 amino acids. CDR3 nucleotides: TGTGCCAGCAGCCCACAGGGATATCAGCCCCAGCATTTT. As protein: CASSPQGYQPQHF.

This chain links TRBV5-4 with TRBJ2-7; 7 bases are shared with TRBD1. The CDR3 covers 13 residues. The germline gives CDR1 SGHNT, CDR2 YYREEE (reference sequence). Germline trimming cut 4 bases from V and 3 bases from J; bases unmatched to any gene: 4. CDR3 region: CASSPGQVYEQYF. For the CDR3, the DNA is TGTGCCAGCAGCCCCGGACAGGTCTACGAGCAGTACTTC.

This clone showed up just a few times. J is TRBJ2-7 and V is TRBV5-1; 8 positions match TRBD2. V lost 1 base to trimming and J lost 2 bases; unmatched junction nucleotides: 2. The CDR3 is made up of 14 amino acids. Germline CDR1 SGHRS, CDR2 YFSETQ. As DNA, the CDR3 is TGCGCCAGCAGCTTGCGAGCGGGGGCCTACGAGCAGTACTTC. Translating gives CASSLRAGAYEQYF.

J is TRBJ2-2 and V is TRBV29-1; the D is unclear. The CDR3 is 14 residues long. With 3 bases removed from V and 6 bases from J, the gap between germline ends came to 14 bases. The germline gives CDR1 SQVTM, CDR2 ANQGSEA. The CDR3 DNA follows: TGCAGCGTTGACCAAAAGGGTGGCGCCGGGGAGCTGTTTTTT. Translating gives CSVDQKGGAGELFF.

CDR3 sequence: CASSFSSGGLAYNEQFF. DNA for the CDR3: TGTGCCAGCAGCTTTTCTAGCGGGGGATTGGCCTACAATGAGCAGTTCTTC. This chain links TRBV5-6 with TRBJ2-1, with 10 bases lining up with TRBD2. Germline CDR1 SGHDT, CDR2 YYEEEE. V gave up 2 bases and J gave up 2 bases; unmatched junction bases: 7. This CDR3 contains 17 residues.

This clone has just one count. V and J are TRBV5-1 and TRBJ2-1; TRBD1 is a possible D gene (6 bases). This CDR3 region has 13 residues. V was pared by 4 bases and J by 8 bases, with 13 bases between. Germline V gene data show CDR1 as SGHRS and CDR2 as YFSETQ. The CDR3, as DNA: TGCGCCAGCAGCGTTCAGGGGTCGGATGAGCAGTTCTTC. Residues: CASSVQGSDEQFF.

This clone turned up a few times. The rearrangement links TRBV9 to TRBJ2-2; D remains unclear. This CDR3 spans 13 amino acids. Trimming stripped 3 bases from V and 3 bases from J, with 6 bases between. Looked up from germline, CDR1 is SGDLS and CDR2 is YYNGEE. The CDR3 coding sequence is TGTGCCAGCAGCGCGACTTACACCGGGGAGCTGTTTTTT. Translating gives CASSATYTGELFF.

The table lists this clone with a few counts. Given a far larger clone just one base away, this is likely a sequencing read error. The chain uses TRBV5-6 and TRBJ1-5, with 7 bases fitting TRBD1. Germline V lookup: CDR1 SGHDT, CDR2 YYEEEE. CDR3 length: 14 amino acids. Germline trimming cut 3 bases from V and 4 bases from J; bases unmatched to any gene: 4. Here the CDR3 reads CASSSGTANQPQHF. The CDR3 DNA follows: TGTGCCAGCAGCTCCGGGACAGCTAATCAGCCCCAGCATTTT. Full variable domain (remainder filled in from reference TRBV5-6 and TRBJ1-5): DAGVTQSPTHLIKTRGQQVTLRCSPKSGHDTVSWYQQALGQGPQFIFQYYEEEERQRGNFPDRFSGHQFPNYSSELNVNALLLGDSALYLCASSSGTANQPQHFGDGTRLSIL.